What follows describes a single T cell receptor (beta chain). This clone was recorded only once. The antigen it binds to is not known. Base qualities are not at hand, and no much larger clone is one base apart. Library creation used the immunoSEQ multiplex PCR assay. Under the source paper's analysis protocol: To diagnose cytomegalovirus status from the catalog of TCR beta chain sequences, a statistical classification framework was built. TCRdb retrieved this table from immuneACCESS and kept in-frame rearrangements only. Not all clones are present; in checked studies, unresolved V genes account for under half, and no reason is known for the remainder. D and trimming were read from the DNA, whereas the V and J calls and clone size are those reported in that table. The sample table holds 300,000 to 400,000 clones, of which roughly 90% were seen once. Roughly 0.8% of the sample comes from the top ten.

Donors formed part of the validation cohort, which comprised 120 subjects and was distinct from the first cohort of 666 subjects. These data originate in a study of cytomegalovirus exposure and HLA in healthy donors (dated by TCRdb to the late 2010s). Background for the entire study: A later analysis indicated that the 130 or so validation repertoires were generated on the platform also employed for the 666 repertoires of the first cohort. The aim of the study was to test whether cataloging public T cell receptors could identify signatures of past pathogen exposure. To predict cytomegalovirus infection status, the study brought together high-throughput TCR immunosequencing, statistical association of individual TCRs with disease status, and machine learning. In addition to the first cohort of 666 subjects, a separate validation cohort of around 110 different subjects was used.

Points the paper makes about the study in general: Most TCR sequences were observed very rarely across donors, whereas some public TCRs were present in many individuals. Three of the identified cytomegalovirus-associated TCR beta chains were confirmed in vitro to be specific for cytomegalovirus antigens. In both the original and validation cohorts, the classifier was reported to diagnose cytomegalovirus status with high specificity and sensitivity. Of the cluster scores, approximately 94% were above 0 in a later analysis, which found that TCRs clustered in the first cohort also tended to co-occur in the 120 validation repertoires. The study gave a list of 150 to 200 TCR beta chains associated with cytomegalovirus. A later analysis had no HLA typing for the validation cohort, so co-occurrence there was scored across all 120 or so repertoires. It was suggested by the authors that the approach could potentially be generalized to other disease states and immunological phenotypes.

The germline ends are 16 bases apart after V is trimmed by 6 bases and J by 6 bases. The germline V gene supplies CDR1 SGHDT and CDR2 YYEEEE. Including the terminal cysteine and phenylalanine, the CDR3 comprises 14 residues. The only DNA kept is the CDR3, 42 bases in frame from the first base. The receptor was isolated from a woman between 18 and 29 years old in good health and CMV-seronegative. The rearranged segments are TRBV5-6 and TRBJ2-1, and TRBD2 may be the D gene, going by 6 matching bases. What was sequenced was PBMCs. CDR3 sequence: CASIGGWYRNEQFF. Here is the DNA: TGTGCCAGCATCGGAGGGTGGTACCGCAATGAGCAGTTCTTC.